What follows are 9 T cell receptor beta chains derived from one specimen sequenced in a study of shared clonotypes between healthy human individuals. Some clones are missing from TCRdb's copy, which holds only in-frame ones; the method was immunoSEQ multiplex PCR. The sample lists about 490,000 clones; about 80% were seen once. Sequences were obtained from PBMCs. All receptors derive from a woman aged 40-49 years in good health. Some clones in this sample may be carry-over from other donors' samples.

V gene TRBV28 combines with J gene TRBJ2-3, with 11 positions matching TRBD2. The length of the CDR3 is 16 residues. The germline CDR1 and CDR2 sequences are MDHEN and SYDVKM. J was trimmed by 6 bases and V by 6 bases; bases with no gene match: 11. The CDR3, as DNA: TGTGCCAGCAGCCCTAACACTAGCGGGAGAATGGATACGCAGTATTTT. Encoded protein: CASSPNTSGRMDTQYF.

Here the CDR3 reads CASSSGRVASPDSTYNEQFF. For the CDR3, the DNA is TGCGCCAGCAGCTCTGGGAGGGTGGCTAGCCCCGACTCAACCTACAATGAGCAGTTCTTC. The genes are TRBV5-1 and TRBJ2-1; 7 positions match TRBD2. The germline CDR1 and CDR2 sequences are SGHRS and YFSETQ. The J segment lost 2 bases and the V segment lost 3 bases, leaving 20 bases of the junction unmatched. CDR3 length: 20 residues.

V gene TRBV19 combines with J gene TRBJ1-1; unclear D gene. Germline CDR1 LNHDA, CDR2 SQIVND (reference sequence). Trimming stripped 8 bases from V and 3 bases from J, with 13 bases between. This CDR3 spans 13 amino acids. The chain's CDR3 is CASSATRDTEAFF. Written as DNA, the CDR3 is TGTGCCAGTTCTGCTACGAGGGACACTGAAGCTTTCTTT. The full variable domain, rest sourced from reference TRBV19 and TRBJ1-1, is DGGITQSPKYLFRKEGQNVTLSCEQNLNHDAMYWYRQDPGQGLRLIYYSQIVNDFQKGDIAEGYSVSREKKESFPLTVTSAQKNPTAFYLCASSATRDTEAFFGQGTRLTVV.

The chain is built from TRBV27 and TRBJ1-2; D might be TRBD1 (5 bases). Germline V gene data show CDR1 as MNHEY and CDR2 as SMNVEV (reference sequence). Trimming took off 5 bases at V and 4 bases at J, with 17 bases between the two ends. CDR3 length equals 15 residues. DNA for the CDR3: TGTGCCAGCAGTCCCGATATGTCAGGGTTCTATGGCTACACCTTC. Amino acids: CASSPDMSGFYGYTF.

V is TRBV5-5 and J is TRBJ1-1; D remains ambiguous. There are 13 residues in the CDR3. Germline V gene sequence: CDR1 SGHKS, CDR2 YYEKEE (reference sequence). V was pared by 1 base and J by 11 bases, with 15 bases between. The CDR3 nucleotides read TGTGCCAGCAGCTTGCCCTCTTCAGTTGGGGCTTTCTTT. The encoded protein is CASSLPSSVGAFF.

The chain combines TRBV27 with TRBJ2-3; either TRBD1 or TRBD2 may supply D (5 bases each). The V end was cut by 3 bases, the J end by 7 bases, with 14 bases between. Germline CDR1 and CDR2: MNHEY and SMNVEV (reference sequence). There are 14 residues in the CDR3. The CDR3 nucleotides are TGTGCCAGCAGTTTTGGGGACCTTTTGAATACGCAGTATTTT. Its translation: CASSFGDLLNTQYF.

This clone was counted once. The chain uses TRBV15 and TRBJ1-1; the D gene is possibly TRBD1 (5 bases). CDR1 is LNHNV and CDR2 is YYDKDF in the germline V gene (reference sequence). The germline V and J ends were trimmed by 9 bases and 3 bases, with 14 bases remaining between them. The CDR3 is 13 residues long. CDR3 nucleotide sequence: TGTGCCACTACCCAGGGTATTCACACTGAAGCTTTCTTT. It specifies CATTQGIHTEAFF.

This clone occurred many times. The chain couples TRBV5-5 to TRBJ2-3; no reliable D call. Germline V gene lookup returns CDR1 SGHKS and CDR2 YYEKEE (reference sequence). The V end lost 6 bases, the J end lost 2 bases, and 19 bases lay between the germline ends. The CDR3 length is 16 residues. The CDR3 DNA sequence: TGTGCCAGCAACCCGATCACAGAGACCTTCACAGATACGCAGTATTTT. Translation: CASNPITETFTDTQYF. Full variable domain (remainder filled in from reference TRBV5-5 and TRBJ2-3): DAGVTQSPTHLIKTRGQQVTLRCSPISGHKSVSWYQQVLGQGPQFIFQYYEKEERGRGNFPDRFSARQFPNYSSELNVNALLLGDSALYLCASNPITETFTDTQYFGPGTRLTVL.

The chain carries TRBV19 and TRBJ2-7; 9 nucleotides align to TRBD1. Losses at the gene ends were 4 bases for V and 4 bases for J; bases not matched to a gene: 5. The germline CDR1 and CDR2 sequences are LNHDA and SQIVND (reference sequence). This CDR3 comprises 14 residues. The CDR3 sequence: CASSSGQGIYEQYF. Written as DNA, the CDR3 is TGTGCCAGTAGTAGCGGACAGGGGATTTACGAGCAGTACTTC.